This T cell receptor (beta chain) was documented in a study of somatic mutations in cytotoxic T cells in rheumatoid arthritis. Study-wide findings and caveats: Rheumatoid arthritis patients and age-matched healthy controls showed no significant difference in CD8+ T-cell clonality. The largest CD8+ clone made up over 20% of CD8+ cells in about an eighth of the roughly 60 patients.

The germline V and J ends were trimmed by 8 bases and 0 bases, with 11 bases remaining between them. The CDR3 loop spans 14 amino acids. CDR1 MNHEY and CDR2 SMNVEV come from the germline V gene (reference sequence). About this clone itself: Antigen specificity is unknown.

Profiled with immunoSEQ multiplex PCR; TCRdb holds only in-frame clones, not every one. Seen here are 20,000 or so clones, roughly 82% observed once, and the top ten hold 10% to 13%. As healthy controls, the study included blood donors who had a median age of about 51 years (range 21-70) and were around 60% female. This sequence originates from a woman between 50 and 59 years old in good health. The specimen was CD8+ T cells sorted from blood. This chain uses TRBV27 with TRBJ2-1, with unresolved D. DNA for the CDR3: TGTGCCAGCCGCCCGGTGGGCTCCTACAATGAGCAGTTCTTC. This encodes CASRPVGSYNEQFF.